This is a list of T cell receptor beta chains from one sample in a study of response to subunit inactivated influenza vaccine. MiXCR, applied by TCRdb to the RT-PCR reads, yields one record per CDR3 protein. The sample holds about 310,000 distinct CDR3 sequences, around a fifth seen once. Specimen: PBMCs from blood, collected about 19 months after vaccination. Receptors originate from a man between 50 and 69 years old who received an inactivated influenza vaccine. Both conserved end residues are part of each CDR3. Each record gives: clone size, J gene, V gene, D gene, CDR3 protein, CDR3 DNA. D genes are given only for firm matches. A row's size may be missing; if present it is once, few, many or a size class.

NA | TRBJ1-4 | TRBV20-1 | NA | CSARSWGNEKLFF | TGCAGTGCTAGAAGCTGGGGTAATGAAAAACTGTTTTTT
few | TRBJ2-5 | TRBV19 | NA | CAGQETQYF | TGTGCCGGCCAAGAGACCCAGTACTTC
few | TRBJ2-1 | TRBV14 | NA | CASSQIQGPYNEQFF | TGTGCCAGCAGCCAAATACAGGGCCCCTACAATGAGCAGTTCTTC
few | TRBJ2-2 | TRBV11-2 | NA | CASSLRSANTGELFF | TGTGCCAGCAGCTTAAGATCCGCGAACACCGGGGAGCTGTTTTTT
few | TRBJ1-2 | TRBV11-2 | NA | CASSWTVSYGYTF | TGTGCCAGCAGCTGGACAGTGTCCTATGGCTACACCTTC
NA | TRBJ1-2 | TRBV18 | TRBD1 | CASSPRGSGGAGGYTF | TGTGCCAGCTCACCCAGGGGATCAGGGGGCGCCGGTGGCTACACCTTC
many | TRBJ2-2 | TRBV7-2 | NA | CASSLGQGGTGELFF | TGTGCCAGCAGCTTGGGCCAGGGAGGCACCGGGGAGCTGTTTTTT
NA | TRBJ2-3 | TRBV7-6 | NA | CASQGADTDTQYF | TGTGCCAGCCAGGGAGCGGACACAGATACGCAGTATTTT
few | TRBJ2-1 | TRBV6-2/TRBV6-3 | NA | CASSSGTFNEQFF | TGTGCCAGCAGTTCCGGGACTTTTAATGAGCAGTTCTTC
NA | TRBJ2-2 | TRBV28 | NA | CASSLFGIPNTGELFF | TGTGCCAGCAGTTTATTCGGGATCCCGAACACCGGGGAGCTGTTTTTT
NA | TRBJ1-1 | TRBV28 | NA | CASSRGNAEAFF | TGTGCCAGCAGTAGGGGGAACGCTGAAGCTTTCTTT
NA | TRBJ1-1 | TRBV19 | TRBD1 | CASRPGQGRTEAFF | TGTGCCAGTAGGCCGGGACAGGGTCGCACTGAAGCTTTCTTT
many | TRBJ2-5 | TRBV4-2 | NA | CASSQGAGSWETQYF | TGTGCCAGCAGCCAAGGGGCAGGGTCGTGGGAGACCCAGTACTTC
NA | TRBJ2-1 | TRBV9 | NA | CASSVESYHNNEQFF | TGTGCCAGCAGCGTAGAGAGTTACCACAACAATGAGCAGTTCTTC
NA | TRBJ2-2 | TRBV6-2/TRBV6-3 | NA | CASSSPGTGELFF | TGTGCCAGCAGTTCCCCTGGGACCGGGGAGCTGTTTTTT
once | TRBJ2-7 | TRBV2 | NA | CASSEALWEQYF | TGTGCCAGCAGTGAAGCGCTTTGGGAGCAGTACTTC
many | TRBJ1-1 | TRBV5-1 | NA | CASSLAVGRETFF | TGCGCCAGCAGCTTGGCGGTGGGGAGGGAAACTTTCTTT
NA | TRBJ2-1 | TRBV2 | NA | CASSEESGPYNEQFF | TGTGCCAGCAGTGAAGAGAGCGGTCCCTACAATGAGCAGTTCTTC
NA | TRBJ2-5 | TRBV3-1 | NA | CASSQDRSWPITQYF | TGTGCCAGCAGCCAAGACCGGTCTTGGCCCATCACCCAGTACTTC
many | TRBJ1-1 | TRBV12-3/TRBV12-4 | NA | CASSLFAGTEAFF | TGTGCCAGCAGTTTATTCGCGGGAACTGAAGCTTTCTTT
few | TRBJ2-2 | TRBV6-1 | NA | CASTRLHSNTGELFF | TGTGCCAGCACCAGACTCCATTCGAACACCGGGGAGCTGTTTTTT
NA | TRBJ1-4 | TRBV7-2 | TRBD1 | CASSPSGLLSGGKLFF | TGTGCCAGCAGCCCGAGCGGCCTCCTTTCAGGGGGAAAACTGTTTTTT